This TCR beta chain was profiled in a study of blood T cell repertoires in COVID-19. Study background: COVID-19 samples collected from the United States, Italy and Spain covered acute and convalescent phases. From T cells, B-cell-depleted T cells, or PBMCs came the material, which was cDNA or gDNA.

As handled by the study authors: Nucleated cell counts were estimated from reference gene primer amplification. This table comes from immunoSEQ multiplex PCR, and its TCRdb copy is limited to in-frame clones, with some not included. Clone size and the V and J calls come from that table; the DNA yielded D and trimming. The sample has 300,000 or so clones; around 86% are singletons. The ends were cut back, 7 bases at V and 4 bases at J, with 19 bases in the middle. Germline V gene data show CDR1 as SEHNR and CDR2 as FQNEAQ (reference sequence). The CDR3 is 15 residues long. The J gene is TRBJ1-1, the V gene TRBV7-9, with D perhaps TRBD1 (5 bases). The sequence derives from a woman aged 50 to 60 with acute or convalescent COVID-19. Source material: peripheral blood. In DNA form, the CDR3 reads TGTGCCAGCAAAGAGAGTGGGGGGTTTAGCACTGAAGCTTTCTTT. Translation gives CASKESGGFSTEAFF.